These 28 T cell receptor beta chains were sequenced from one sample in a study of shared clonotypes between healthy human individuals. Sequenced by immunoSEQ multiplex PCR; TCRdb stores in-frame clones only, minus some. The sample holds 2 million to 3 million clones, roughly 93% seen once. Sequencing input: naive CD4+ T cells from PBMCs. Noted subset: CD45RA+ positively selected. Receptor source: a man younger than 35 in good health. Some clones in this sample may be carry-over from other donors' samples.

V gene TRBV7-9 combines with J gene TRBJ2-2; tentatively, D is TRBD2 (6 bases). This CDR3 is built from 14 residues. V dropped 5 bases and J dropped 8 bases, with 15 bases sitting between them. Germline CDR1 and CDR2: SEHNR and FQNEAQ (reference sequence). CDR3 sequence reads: CASSPRLGAGELFF. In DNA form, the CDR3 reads TGTGCCAGCAGCCCCCGACTAGGTGCAGGGGAGCTGTTTTTT.

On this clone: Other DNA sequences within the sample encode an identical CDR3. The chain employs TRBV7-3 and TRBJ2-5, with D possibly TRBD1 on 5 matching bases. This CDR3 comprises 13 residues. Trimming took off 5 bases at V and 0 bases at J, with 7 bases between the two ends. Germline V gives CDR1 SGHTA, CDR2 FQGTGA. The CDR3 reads CASSATDQETQYF. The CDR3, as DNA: TGTGCCAGCAGCGCGACAGACCAAGAGACCCAGTACTTC.

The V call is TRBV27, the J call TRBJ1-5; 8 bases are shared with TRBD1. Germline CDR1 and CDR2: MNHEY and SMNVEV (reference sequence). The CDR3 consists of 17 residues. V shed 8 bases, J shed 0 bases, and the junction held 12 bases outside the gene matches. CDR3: CASGNGQGDYSNQPQHF. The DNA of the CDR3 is TGTGCCAGCGGAAATGGACAGGGTGATTATAGCAATCAGCCCCAGCATTTT.

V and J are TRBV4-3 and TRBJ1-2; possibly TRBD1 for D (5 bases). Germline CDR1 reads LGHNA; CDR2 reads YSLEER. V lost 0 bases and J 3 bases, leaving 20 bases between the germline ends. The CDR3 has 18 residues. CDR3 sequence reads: CASSQDRGRRDRYYGYTF. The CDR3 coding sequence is TGCGCCAGCAGCCAAGATCGTGGTCGGCGGGACCGCTACTATGGCTACACCTTC.

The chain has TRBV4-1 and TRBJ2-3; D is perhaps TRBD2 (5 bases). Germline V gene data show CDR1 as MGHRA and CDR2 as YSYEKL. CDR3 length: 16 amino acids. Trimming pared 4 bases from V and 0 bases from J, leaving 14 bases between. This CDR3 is CASSLYGVSSTDTQYF. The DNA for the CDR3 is TGCGCCAGCAGCCTCTACGGGGTAAGCAGCACAGATACGCAGTATTTT.

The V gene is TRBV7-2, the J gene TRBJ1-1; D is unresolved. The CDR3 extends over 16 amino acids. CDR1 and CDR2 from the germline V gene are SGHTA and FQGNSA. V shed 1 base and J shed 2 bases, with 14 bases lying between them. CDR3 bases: TGTGCCAGCAGCTTAGTGGGGAATGTGGGAAACACTGAAGCTTTCTTT. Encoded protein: CASSLVGNVGNTEAFF.

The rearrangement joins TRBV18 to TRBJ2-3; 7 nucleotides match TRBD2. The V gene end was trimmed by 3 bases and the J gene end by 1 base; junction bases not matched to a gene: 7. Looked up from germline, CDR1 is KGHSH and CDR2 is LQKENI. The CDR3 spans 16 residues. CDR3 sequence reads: CASSPARGGGTDTQYF. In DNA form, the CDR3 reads TGTGCCAGCTCACCCGCAAGGGGAGGGGGCACAGATACGCAGTATTTT.

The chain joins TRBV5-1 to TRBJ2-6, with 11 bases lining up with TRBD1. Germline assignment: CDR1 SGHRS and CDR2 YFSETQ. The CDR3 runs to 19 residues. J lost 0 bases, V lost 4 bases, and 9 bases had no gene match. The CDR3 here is CASSLRTGGTTSGANVLTF. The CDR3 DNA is TGCGCCAGCAGCCTCAGGACAGGGGGCACCACCTCTGGGGCCAACGTCCTGACTTTC.

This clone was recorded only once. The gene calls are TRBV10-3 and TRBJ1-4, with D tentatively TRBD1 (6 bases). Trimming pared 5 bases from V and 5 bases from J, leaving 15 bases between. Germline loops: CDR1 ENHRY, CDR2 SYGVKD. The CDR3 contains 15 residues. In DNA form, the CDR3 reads TGTGCCATCAGTACCCAACAGGGATCCAATGAAAAACTGTTTTTT. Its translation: CAISTQQGSNEKLFF.

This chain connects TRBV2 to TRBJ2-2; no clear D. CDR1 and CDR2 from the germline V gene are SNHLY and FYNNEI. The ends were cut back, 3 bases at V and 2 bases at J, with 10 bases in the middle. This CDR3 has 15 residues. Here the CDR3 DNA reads TGTGCCAGCAGTGAGGCCCGGGTTAACACCGGGGAGCTGTTTTTT. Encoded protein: CASSEARVNTGELFF.

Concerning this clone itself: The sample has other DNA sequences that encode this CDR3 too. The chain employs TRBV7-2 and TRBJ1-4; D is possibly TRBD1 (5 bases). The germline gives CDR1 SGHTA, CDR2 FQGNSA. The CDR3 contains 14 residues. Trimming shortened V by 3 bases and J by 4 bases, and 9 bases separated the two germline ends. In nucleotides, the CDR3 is TGTGCCAGCAGCTTGGGCAGGGTTAATGAAAAACTGTTTTTT. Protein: CASSLGRVNEKLFF.

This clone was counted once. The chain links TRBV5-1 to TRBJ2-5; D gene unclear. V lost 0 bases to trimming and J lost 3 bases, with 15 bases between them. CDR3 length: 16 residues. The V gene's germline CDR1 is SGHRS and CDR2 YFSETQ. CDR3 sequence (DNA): TGCGCCAGCAGCTTGGCTTCGAAAGGTATAGAAGAGACCCAGTACTTC. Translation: CASSLASKGIEETQYF.

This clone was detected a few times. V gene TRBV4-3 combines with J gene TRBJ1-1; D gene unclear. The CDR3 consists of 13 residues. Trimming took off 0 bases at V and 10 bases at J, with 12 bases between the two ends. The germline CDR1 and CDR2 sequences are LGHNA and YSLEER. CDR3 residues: CASSQDFGSGAFF. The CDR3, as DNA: TGCGCCAGCAGCCAAGATTTCGGGTCTGGAGCTTTCTTT.

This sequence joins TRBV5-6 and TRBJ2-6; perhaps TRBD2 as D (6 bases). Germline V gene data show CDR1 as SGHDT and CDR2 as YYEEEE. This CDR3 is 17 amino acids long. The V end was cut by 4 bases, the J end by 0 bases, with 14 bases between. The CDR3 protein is CASSGDAGISGANVLTF. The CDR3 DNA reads TGTGCCAGCAGCGGGGATGCGGGGATCTCTGGGGCCAACGTCCTGACTTTC.

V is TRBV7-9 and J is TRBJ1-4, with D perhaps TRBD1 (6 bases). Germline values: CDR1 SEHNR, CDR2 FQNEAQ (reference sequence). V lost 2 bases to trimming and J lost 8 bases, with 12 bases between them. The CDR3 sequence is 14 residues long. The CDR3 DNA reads TGTGCCAGCAGCTTACGGGCAGGGGAAGAAAAACTGTTTTTT. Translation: CASSLRAGEEKLFF.

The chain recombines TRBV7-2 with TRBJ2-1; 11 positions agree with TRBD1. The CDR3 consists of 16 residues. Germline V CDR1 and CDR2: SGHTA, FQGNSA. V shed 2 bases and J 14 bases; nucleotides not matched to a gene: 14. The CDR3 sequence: CASSLYPGQGAFGEFF. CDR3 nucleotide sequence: TGTGCCAGCAGCTTATACCCCGGACAGGGGGCATTCGGGGAGTTCTTC.

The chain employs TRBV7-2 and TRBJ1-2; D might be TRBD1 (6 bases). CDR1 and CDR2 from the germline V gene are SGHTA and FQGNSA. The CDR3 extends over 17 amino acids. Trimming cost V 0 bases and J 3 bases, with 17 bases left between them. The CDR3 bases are TGTGCCAGCAGCTTAGCTCTTGGGCAGGCAGGGGACTATGGCTACACCTTC. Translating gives CASSLALGQAGDYGYTF.

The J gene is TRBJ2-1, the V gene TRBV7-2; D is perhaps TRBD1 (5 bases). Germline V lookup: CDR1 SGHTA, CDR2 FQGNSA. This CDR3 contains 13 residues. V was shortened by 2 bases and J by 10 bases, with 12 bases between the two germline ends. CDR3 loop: CASSLREKGEQFF. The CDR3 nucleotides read TGTGCCAGCAGCTTAAGGGAAAAGGGGGAGCAGTTCTTC.

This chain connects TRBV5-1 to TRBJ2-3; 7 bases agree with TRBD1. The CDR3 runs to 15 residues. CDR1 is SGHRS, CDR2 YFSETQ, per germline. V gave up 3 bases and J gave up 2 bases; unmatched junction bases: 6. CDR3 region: CASSYRDSFTDTQYF. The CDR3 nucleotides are TGCGCCAGCAGCTACCGGGACAGCTTCACAGATACGCAGTATTTT.

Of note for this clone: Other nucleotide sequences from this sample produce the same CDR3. In DNA form, the CDR3 reads TGCGCCAGCAGCTTGGCGGGGACGAGTGAAGAGACCCAGTACTTC. This encodes CASSLAGTSEETQYF. This chain joins TRBV5-1 and TRBJ2-5, with D perhaps given as TRBD1 or TRBD2 (5 bases each). The length of the CDR3 is 15 residues. CDR1 and CDR2 (germline): SGHRS, YFSETQ. The ends were cut back, 0 bases at V and 3 bases at J, with 12 bases in the middle.

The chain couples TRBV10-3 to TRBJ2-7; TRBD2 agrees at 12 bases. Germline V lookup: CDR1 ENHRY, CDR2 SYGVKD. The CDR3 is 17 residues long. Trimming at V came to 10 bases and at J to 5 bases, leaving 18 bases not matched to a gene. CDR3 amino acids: CASKGPLAGGPRDEQYF. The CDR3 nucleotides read TGTGCCAGCAAAGGGCCTCTAGCGGGAGGGCCGCGGGACGAGCAGTACTTC.

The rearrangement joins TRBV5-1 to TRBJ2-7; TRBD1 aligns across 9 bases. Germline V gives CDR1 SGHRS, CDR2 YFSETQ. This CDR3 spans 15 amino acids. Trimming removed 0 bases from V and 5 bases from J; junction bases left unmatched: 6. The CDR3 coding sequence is TGCGCCAGCAGCTTGGGGCCGGGACAGGGTGACGAGCAGTACTTC. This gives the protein CASSLGPGQGDEQYF.

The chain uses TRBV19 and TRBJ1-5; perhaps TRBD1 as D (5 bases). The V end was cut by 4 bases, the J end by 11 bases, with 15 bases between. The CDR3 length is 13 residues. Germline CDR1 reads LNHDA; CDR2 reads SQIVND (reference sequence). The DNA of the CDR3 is TGTGCCAGTAGTACCCCTACAGGCTTGGCCCAGCATTTT. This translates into CASSTPTGLAQHF.

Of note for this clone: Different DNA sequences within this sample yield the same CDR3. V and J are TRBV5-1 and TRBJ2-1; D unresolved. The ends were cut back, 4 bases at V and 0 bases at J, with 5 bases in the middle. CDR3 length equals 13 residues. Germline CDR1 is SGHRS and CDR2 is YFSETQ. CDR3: CASSLSSYNEQFF. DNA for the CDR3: TGCGCCAGCAGCCTGAGCTCCTACAATGAGCAGTTCTTC.

The CDR3 spells CASSLEVGGPQYF. The DNA for the CDR3 is TGCGCCAGCAGCTTGGAAGTGGGCGGTCCCCAGTACTTC. The V gene is TRBV5-1, the J gene TRBJ2-5; D ambiguous. V was pared by 0 bases and J by 9 bases, with 12 bases between. From germline, CDR1 is SGHRS and CDR2 YFSETQ. The CDR3 runs 13 residues. Based on the CDR3 plus reference TRBV5-1 and TRBJ2-5, the full variable domain is KAGVTQTPRYLIKTRGQQVTLSCSPISGHRSVSWYQQTPGQGLQFLFEYFSETQRNKGNFPGRFSGRQFSNSRSEMNVSTLELGDSALYLCASSLEVGGPQYFGPGTRLLVL.

The chain's CDR3 is CASSLAGGPQDTQYF. In DNA form, the CDR3 reads TGTGCCAGCAGCTTAGCGGGAGGGCCTCAAGATACGCAGTATTTT. The V and J genes are TRBV7-2 and TRBJ2-3; TRBD2 matches 7 bases. The ends lost 0 bases at V and 5 bases at J; junction bases unmatched: 5. Germline values: CDR1 SGHTA, CDR2 FQGNSA. The CDR3 consists of 15 residues.

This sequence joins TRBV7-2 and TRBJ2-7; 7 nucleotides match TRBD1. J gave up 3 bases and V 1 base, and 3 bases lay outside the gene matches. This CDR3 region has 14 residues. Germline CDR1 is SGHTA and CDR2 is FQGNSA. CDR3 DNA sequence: TGTGCCAGCAGCTTAGAAGGGGGCTTCTACGAGCAGTACTTC. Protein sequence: CASSLEGGFYEQYF.

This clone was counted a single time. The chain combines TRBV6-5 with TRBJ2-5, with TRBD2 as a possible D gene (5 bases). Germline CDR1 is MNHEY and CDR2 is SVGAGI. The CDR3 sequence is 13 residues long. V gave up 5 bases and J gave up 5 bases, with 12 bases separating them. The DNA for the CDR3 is TGTGCCAGCAGTAAACTAGTCTGGGAGACCCAGTACTTC. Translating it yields CASSKLVWETQYF.